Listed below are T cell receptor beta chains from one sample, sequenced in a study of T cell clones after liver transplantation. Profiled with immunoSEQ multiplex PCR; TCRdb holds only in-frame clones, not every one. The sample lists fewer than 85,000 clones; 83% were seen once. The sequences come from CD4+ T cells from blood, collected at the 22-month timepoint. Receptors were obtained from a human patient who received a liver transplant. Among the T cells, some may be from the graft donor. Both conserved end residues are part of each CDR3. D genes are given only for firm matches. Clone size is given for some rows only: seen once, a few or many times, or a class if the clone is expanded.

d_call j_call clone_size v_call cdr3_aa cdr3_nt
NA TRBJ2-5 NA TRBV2 CASSVYQGPETQYF TGTGCCAGCAGTGTGTATCAGGGACCGGAGACCCAGTACTTC
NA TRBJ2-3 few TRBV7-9 CASSPRGPDTQYF TGTGCCAGCAGCCCCAGGGGACCCGATACGCAGTATTTT
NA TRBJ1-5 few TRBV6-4 CASSPQPGSNQPQHF TGTGCCAGCAGTCCCCAACCAGGGTCGAATCAGCCCCAGCATTTT
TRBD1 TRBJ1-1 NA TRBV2 CASSERGTGAVEAFF TGTGCCAGCAGTGAAAGGGGGACAGGAGCCGTTGAAGCTTTCTTT
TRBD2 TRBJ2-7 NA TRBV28 CASRGTSSLYEQYF TGTGCCAGCAGAGGGACTAGCTCCCTCTACGAGCAGTACTTC
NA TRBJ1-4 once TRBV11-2 CASSFDRSNEKLFF TGTGCCAGCAGCTTTGATCGATCTAATGAAAAACTGTTTTTT
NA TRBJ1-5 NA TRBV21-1 CASSLQRIHLITPQHF TGTGCCAGCAGCCTACAGAGGATACACCTAATCACGCCCCAGCATTTT
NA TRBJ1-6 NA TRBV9 CASSVLQGGNNSPLHF TGTGCCAGCAGCGTACTACAGGGAGGGAATAATTCACCCCTCCACTTT
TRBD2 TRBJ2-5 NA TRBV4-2 CASSQASLAGGIGETQYF TGTGCCAGCAGCCAAGCGTCCCTAGCGGGGGGAATCGGGGAGACCCAGTACTTC
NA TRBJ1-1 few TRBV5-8 CASRWGSTEAFF TGTGCCAGCAGGTGGGGGTCAACTGAAGCTTTCTTT
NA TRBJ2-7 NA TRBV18 CASSPRAVQATYEQYF TGTGCCAGCTCACCCCGCGCCGTACAGGCTACCTACGAGCAGTACTTC
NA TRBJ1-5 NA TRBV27 CASSLGPGRDQPQHF TGTGCCAGCAGTTTAGGGCCAGGAAGGGACCAGCCCCAGCATTTT
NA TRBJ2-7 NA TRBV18 CASSPFNQEIYEQYF TGTGCCAGCTCCCCTTTTAATCAGGAAATCTACGAGCAGTACTTC
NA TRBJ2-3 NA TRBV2 CASSEATWGDTQYF TGTGCCAGCAGTGAAGCGACCTGGGGGGATACGCAGTATTTT
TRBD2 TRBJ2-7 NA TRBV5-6 CASSLDWTSGTYEQYF TGTGCCAGCAGCTTGGATTGGACTAGCGGAACCTACGAGCAGTACTTC
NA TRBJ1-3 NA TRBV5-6 CASSLDPDPGNTIYF TGTGCCAGCAGCTTGGATCCAGACCCTGGAAACACCATATATTTT
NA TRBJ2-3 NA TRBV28 CASSTSGLRTSTDTQYF TGTGCCAGCAGCACTAGTGGCCTCAGAACTAGCACAGATACGCAGTATTTT
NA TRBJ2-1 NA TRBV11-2 CASSFHFGRDYNEQFF TGTGCCAGCAGCTTTCATTTCGGCCGGGACTACAATGAGCAGTTCTTC
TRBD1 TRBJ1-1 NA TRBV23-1 CASSHSGQRMNTEAFF TGCGCCAGCAGTCATTCGGGACAGCGAATGAACACTGAAGCTTTCTTT
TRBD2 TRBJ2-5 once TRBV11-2 CASSRGSGGEETQYF TGTGCCAGCAGCCGGGGGAGCGGGGGAGAAGAGACCCAGTACTTC
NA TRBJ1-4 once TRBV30 CAWSLRDGMAGKLFF TGTGCCTGGAGTTTGAGGGACGGAATGGCTGGAAAACTGTTTTTT
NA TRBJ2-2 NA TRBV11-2 CASSPGRGTNTGELFF TGTGCCAGCAGCCCCGGACGGGGGACGAACACCGGGGAGCTGTTTTTT
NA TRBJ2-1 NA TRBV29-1 CSVENPFGAQGNEQFF TGCAGCGTTGAAAACCCCTTCGGGGCCCAGGGCAATGAGCAGTTCTTC
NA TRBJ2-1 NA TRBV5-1 CASSLSFSSYNEQFF TGCGCCAGCAGCTTGAGTTTTAGCTCCTACAATGAGCAGTTCTTC
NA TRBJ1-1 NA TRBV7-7 CASSRGGGDTEAFF TGTGCTAGCAGCCGGGGGGGAGGCGACACTGAAGCTTTCTTT
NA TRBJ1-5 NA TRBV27 CASSSSGQGIQPQHF NA
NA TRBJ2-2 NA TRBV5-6 CASSRIWRGTGELFF TGTGCCAGCAGCCGGATATGGAGGGGCACCGGGGAGCTGTTTTTT
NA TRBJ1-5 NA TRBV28 CASRVGGGINQPQHF TGTGCCAGCAGGGTAGGGGGAGGGATCAATCAGCCCCAGCATTTT
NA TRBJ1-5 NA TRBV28 CASSTPGPPGGPQHF TGTGCCAGCAGTACACCCGGGCCCCCGGGAGGGCCCCAGCATTTT
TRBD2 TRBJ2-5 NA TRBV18 CASSPTTSGYQETQYF TGTGCCAGCTCACCAACGACTAGCGGGTACCAAGAGACCCAGTACTTC
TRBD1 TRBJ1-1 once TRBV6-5 CASSNRGTEAFF TGTGCCAGCAGTAACAGGGGGACTGAAGCTTTCTTT
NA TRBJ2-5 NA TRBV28 CASSSQETQYF TGTGCCAGCAGTTCCCAAGAGACCCAGTACTTC
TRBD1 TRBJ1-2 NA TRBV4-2 CASSQSGTGYGYTF TGTGCCAGCAGCCAATCCGGGACAGGCTATGGCTACACCTTC
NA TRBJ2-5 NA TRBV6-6 CASSPRLREETQYF TGTGCCAGCAGTCCCCGACTACGCGAAGAGACCCAGTACTTC
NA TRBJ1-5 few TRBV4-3 CASSQDLRGNQPQHF TGCGCCAGCAGCCAAGATTTGAGAGGGAATCAGCCCCAGCATTTT
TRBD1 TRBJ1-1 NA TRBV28 CASSLGMTGKNTEAFF TGTGCCAGCAGTTTAGGGATGACAGGGAAGAACACTGAAGCTTTCTTT
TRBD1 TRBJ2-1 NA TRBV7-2 CASSPQQGGNEQFF TGTGCCAGCAGCCCCCAACAGGGGGGCAATGAGCAGTTCTTC
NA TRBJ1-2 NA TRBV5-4 CASTHSGKSDRYTF TGTGCCAGCACCCACTCGGGAAAATCCGACCGCTACACCTTC
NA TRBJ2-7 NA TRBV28 CASSLPPGNSYEQYF TGTGCCAGCAGTTTACCGCCAGGAAATTCCTACGAGCAGTACTTC
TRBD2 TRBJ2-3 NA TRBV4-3 CASSPGTSGRELPKYF TGCGCCAGCAGCCCAGGGACTAGCGGGAGGGAATTACCGAAGTATTTT
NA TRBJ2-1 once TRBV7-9 CASSPRKGLGHNEQFF TGTGCCAGCAGCCCAAGAAAAGGTCTGGGGCATAATGAGCAGTTCTTC
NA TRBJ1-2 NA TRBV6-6 CASSYDTGSGYTF TGTGCCAGCAGTTACGACACAGGGAGTGGCTACACCTTC